This is a list of T cell receptor beta chains from one sample in a study of cytomegalovirus exposure and HLA in healthy donors. Profiled with immunoSEQ multiplex PCR; TCRdb holds only in-frame clones, not every one. The sample shows about 200,000 clones, 80% to 85% of them seen only once. Sequenced material: PBMCs. The receptors originated from a woman in her forties in good health and CMV-seronegative. Each CDR3 is given with its conserved first and last residue. The D gene is left open where the match is weak. Rows may omit the clone size; those that give it use once, few, many or a size class.

clone_size: NA
j_call: TRBJ1-4
d_call: TRBD1
v_call: TRBV2
cdr3_aa: CASSEQGVGEKLFF
cdr3_nt: TGTGCCAGCAGTGAACAGGGGGTCGGTGAAAAACTGTTTTTT

clone_size: NA
j_call: TRBJ2-1
d_call: TRBD2
v_call: TRBV14
cdr3_aa: CASSSTSGHNEQFF
cdr3_nt: TGTGCCAGCAGCTCAACTAGCGGCCACAATGAGCAGTTCTTC

clone_size: NA
j_call: TRBJ1-1
d_call: TRBD1
v_call: TRBV19
cdr3_aa: CASSVRDSVMNTEAFF
cdr3_nt: TGTGCCAGTAGTGTCCGGGACAGCGTTATGAACACTGAAGCTTTCTTT

clone_size: NA
j_call: TRBJ2-5
d_call: TRBD2
v_call: TRBV13
cdr3_aa: CASSLGGLAGGGETQYF
cdr3_nt: TGTGCCAGCAGCTTAGGCGGACTAGCGGGAGGCGGAGAGACCCAGTACTTC

clone_size: NA
j_call: TRBJ1-4
d_call: NA
v_call: TRBV6-5
cdr3_aa: CASSYGTGQGNEKLFF
cdr3_nt: TGTGCCAGCAGTTACGGAACGGGTCAGGGCAATGAAAAACTGTTTTTT

clone_size: NA
j_call: TRBJ2-1
d_call: TRBD2
v_call: TRBV7-2
cdr3_aa: CASSLAGTREYNEQFF
cdr3_nt: TGTGCCAGCAGCTTGGCCGGGACTAGGGAATACAATGAGCAGTTCTTC

clone_size: NA
j_call: TRBJ2-1
d_call: TRBD1
v_call: TRBV11-3
cdr3_aa: CASSFSGTAYNEQFF
cdr3_nt: TGTGCCAGCAGCTTTTCCGGGACAGCCTACAATGAGCAGTTCTTC

clone_size: NA
j_call: TRBJ1-3
d_call: NA
v_call: TRBV19
cdr3_aa: CASSIDPRVGNTIYF
cdr3_nt: TGTGCCAGTAGTATAGATCCCAGGGTTGGAAACACCATATATTTT

clone_size: NA
j_call: TRBJ1-6
d_call: TRBD1
v_call: TRBV30
cdr3_aa: CAWSTGGNSPLHF
cdr3_nt: TGTGCCTGGAGTACAGGGGGTAATTCACCCCTCCACTTT

clone_size: NA
j_call: TRBJ2-2
d_call: NA
v_call: TRBV10-3
cdr3_aa: CAISDLGRNTGELFF
cdr3_nt: TGTGCCATCAGTGATCTGGGCAGGAACACCGGGGAGCTGTTTTTT

clone_size: NA
j_call: TRBJ1-5
d_call: NA
v_call: TRBV19
cdr3_aa: CASTQTGREDRPQHF
cdr3_nt: TGTGCCAGTACCCAAACTGGCAGGGAAGATCGGCCCCAGCATTTT

clone_size: NA
j_call: TRBJ1-2
d_call: TRBD1
v_call: TRBV7-9
cdr3_aa: CASSLTGTGNYGYTF
cdr3_nt: TGTGCCAGCAGCCTGACCGGGACAGGAAACTATGGCTACACCTTC

clone_size: NA
j_call: TRBJ1-2
d_call: NA
v_call: TRBV7-3
cdr3_aa: CASSLGPTVGGYTF
cdr3_nt: TGTGCCAGCAGCTTAGGCCCCACAGTTGGTGGCTACACCTTC

clone_size: NA
j_call: TRBJ1-5
d_call: TRBD1
v_call: TRBV7-2
cdr3_aa: CASSPRTGDQPQHF
cdr3_nt: TGTGCCAGCAGCCCCAGGACAGGGGATCAGCCCCAGCATTTT

clone_size: few
j_call: TRBJ2-1
d_call: TRBD2
v_call: TRBV11-2
cdr3_aa: CASSPKLTSGASYNEQFF
cdr3_nt: TGTGCCAGCAGCCCAAAATTGACTAGCGGGGCCTCCTACAATGAGCAGTTCTTC

clone_size: NA
j_call: TRBJ1-4
d_call: NA
v_call: TRBV29-1
cdr3_aa: CSAGGATNEKLFF
cdr3_nt: TGCAGCGCCGGTGGAGCAACTAATGAAAAACTGTTTTTT

clone_size: NA
j_call: TRBJ1-4
d_call: NA
v_call: TRBV27
cdr3_aa: CASSSATNEKLFF
cdr3_nt: TGTGCCAGCAGTTCCGCAACTAATGAAAAACTGTTTTTT

clone_size: NA
j_call: TRBJ1-2
d_call: TRBD1
v_call: TRBV12-5
cdr3_aa: CASGLQGAGGYTF
cdr3_nt: TGTGCTAGTGGTTTACAGGGGGCGGGTGGCTACACCTTC

clone_size: NA
j_call: TRBJ1-4
d_call: TRBD1
v_call: TRBV5-1
cdr3_aa: CASSSGTGGATNEKLFF
cdr3_nt: TGCGCCAGCAGCTCGGGGACAGGGGGCGCGACTAATGAAAAACTGTTTTTT

clone_size: NA
j_call: TRBJ1-5
d_call: NA
v_call: TRBV7-9
cdr3_aa: CSSSLRDQPQHF
cdr3_nt: TGTTCCAGCAGCTTGAGGGATCAGCCCCAGCATTTT

clone_size: NA
j_call: TRBJ2-5
d_call: NA
v_call: TRBV5-1
cdr3_aa: CASSPYASAQETQYF
cdr3_nt: TGCGCCAGCAGCCCCTACGCTAGCGCCCAAGAGACCCAGTACTTC

clone_size: few
j_call: TRBJ2-1
d_call: TRBD2
v_call: TRBV6-5
cdr3_aa: CASSPGRNEQFF
cdr3_nt: TGTGCCAGCAGCCCCGGGAGGAATGAGCAGTTCTTC

clone_size: NA
j_call: TRBJ1-1
d_call: TRBD1
v_call: TRBV11-3
cdr3_aa: CASSLGDRGAEAFF
cdr3_nt: TGTGCCAGCAGCCTGGGGGACAGGGGAGCTGAAGCTTTCTTT

clone_size: NA
j_call: TRBJ2-1
d_call: TRBD2
v_call: TRBV7-2
cdr3_aa: CASSLLAGGSYNEQFF
cdr3_nt: TGTGCCAGCAGCTTACTAGCGGGAGGGTCCTACAATGAGCAGTTCTTC

clone_size: once
j_call: TRBJ2-5
d_call: NA
v_call: TRBV4-1
cdr3_aa: CASSSEWGDQETQYF
cdr3_nt: TGCGCCAGCAGCTCCGAGTGGGGAGACCAAGAGACCCAGTACTTC

clone_size: NA
j_call: TRBJ1-5
d_call: TRBD1
v_call: TRBV4-1
cdr3_aa: CASSQSDRANQPQHF
cdr3_nt: TGCGCCAGCAGCCAATCCGACAGGGCGAATCAGCCCCAGCATTTT

clone_size: NA
j_call: TRBJ2-1
d_call: NA
v_call: TRBV5-6
cdr3_aa: CASSLLYRTPLRDEQFF
cdr3_nt: TGTGCCAGCAGCTTGTTGTACCGGACACCTCTTCGGGATGAGCAGTTCTTC

clone_size: NA
j_call: TRBJ2-3
d_call: TRBD2
v_call: TRBV5-1
cdr3_aa: CASSRRLAGAGTDTQYF
cdr3_nt: TGCGCCAGCAGCAGGAGGCTAGCGGGAGCCGGCACAGATACGCAGTATTTT

clone_size: NA
j_call: TRBJ2-7
d_call: TRBD2
v_call: TRBV7-6
cdr3_aa: CASSLVALAGGPAYEQYF
cdr3_nt: TGTGCCAGCAGCTTAGTGGCGCTAGCGGGAGGCCCCGCCTACGAGCAGTACTTC

clone_size: NA
j_call: TRBJ1-4
d_call: TRBD1
v_call: TRBV7-9
cdr3_aa: CASTNDRAANEKLFF
cdr3_nt: TGTGCCAGCACAAACGACAGGGCGGCTAATGAAAAACTGTTTTTT

clone_size: NA
j_call: TRBJ2-7
d_call: TRBD1
v_call: TRBV11-1
cdr3_aa: CASSLVRQGLDEQYF
cdr3_nt: TGTGCCAGCAGCTTAGTCAGACAGGGTCTTGACGAGCAGTACTTC

clone_size: NA
j_call: TRBJ2-7
d_call: NA
v_call: TRBV7-9
cdr3_aa: CASSTSETYEQYF
cdr3_nt: TGTGCCAGCAGCACCAGCGAAACCTACGAGCAGTACTTC

clone_size: NA
j_call: TRBJ2-5
d_call: NA
v_call: TRBV5-1
cdr3_aa: CASSLLETQYF
cdr3_nt: TGCGCCAGCAGCTTGCTGGAGACCCAGTACTTC

clone_size: NA
j_call: TRBJ2-2
d_call: TRBD1
v_call: TRBV27
cdr3_aa: CASSFGTGDVSNTGELFF
cdr3_nt: TGTGCCAGCAGTTTTGGGACAGGGGATGTCTCGAACACCGGGGAGCTGTTTTTT

clone_size: NA
j_call: TRBJ2-3
d_call: TRBD2
v_call: TRBV5-4
cdr3_aa: CASSRGGGRKDTQYF
cdr3_nt: TGTGCCAGCAGCCGGGGGGGCGGGAGAAAAGATACGCAGTATTTT

clone_size: NA
j_call: TRBJ1-1
d_call: NA
v_call: TRBV4-3
cdr3_aa: CASSAKQGRTEAFF
cdr3_nt: TGCGCCAGCAGCGCGAAACAGGGAAGAACTGAAGCTTTCTTT

clone_size: NA
j_call: TRBJ1-2
d_call: TRBD1
v_call: TRBV25-1
cdr3_aa: CASRETGGHYGYTF
cdr3_nt: TGTGCCAGCAGGGAGACAGGGGGACATTATGGCTACACCTTC

clone_size: NA
j_call: TRBJ2-1
d_call: NA
v_call: TRBV5-1
cdr3_aa: CASSQGQNNEQFF
cdr3_nt: TGCGCCAGCAGTCAAGGACAGAACAATGAGCAGTTCTTC

clone_size: once
j_call: TRBJ1-2
d_call: NA
v_call: TRBV19
cdr3_aa: CASSLSQGGVNGYTF
cdr3_nt: TGTGCCAGTAGTTTGTCGCAAGGGGGAGTGAATGGCTACACCTTC

clone_size: NA
j_call: TRBJ2-2
d_call: NA
v_call: TRBV19
cdr3_aa: CASSIGAGVGTGELFF
cdr3_nt: TGTGCCAGTAGTATAGGGGCCGGGGTGGGCACCGGGGAGCTGTTTTTT

clone_size: NA
j_call: TRBJ2-1
d_call: TRBD1
v_call: TRBV5-6
cdr3_aa: CASSSRTGYDEQFF
cdr3_nt: TGTGCCAGCAGCTCACGGACAGGGTACGATGAGCAGTTCTTC

clone_size: NA
j_call: TRBJ2-1
d_call: NA
v_call: TRBV2
cdr3_aa: CAIKTLIAVTYNEQFF
cdr3_nt: TGTGCCATCAAAACCCTAATAGCGGTCACCTACAATGAGCAGTTCTTC

clone_size: NA
j_call: TRBJ1-2
d_call: NA
v_call: TRBV2
cdr3_aa: CASSIKAGGLNGYTF
cdr3_nt: TGTGCCAGCAGTATAAAGGCCGGTGGACTGAATGGCTACACCTTC

clone_size: NA
j_call: TRBJ1-3
d_call: NA
v_call: TRBV5-1
cdr3_aa: CASSKDPQDGGTIYF
cdr3_nt: TGCGCCAGCAGCAAAGACCCTCAAGACGGGGGCACCATATATTTT

clone_size: NA
j_call: TRBJ1-2
d_call: TRBD1
v_call: TRBV19
cdr3_aa: CASKRDRDSYGYTF
cdr3_nt: TGTGCCAGCAAGAGAGACCGGGACAGCTATGGCTACACCTTC

clone_size: NA
j_call: TRBJ1-4
d_call: NA
v_call: TRBV7-9
cdr3_aa: CASSSFAAAGPEKLFF
cdr3_nt: TGTGCCAGCAGCTCATTCGCCGCAGCGGGCCCCGAAAAACTGTTTTTT

clone_size: NA
j_call: TRBJ2-2
d_call: TRBD1
v_call: TRBV7-2
cdr3_aa: CASSSDRVPTGELFF
cdr3_nt: TGTGCCAGCAGCTCCGACAGGGTCCCTACCGGGGAGCTGTTTTTT

clone_size: NA
j_call: TRBJ1-1
d_call: NA
v_call: TRBV29-1
cdr3_aa: CSGGPNTEAFF
cdr3_nt: TGCAGCGGCGGGCCCAACACTGAAGCTTTCTTT

clone_size: NA
j_call: TRBJ2-7
d_call: NA
v_call: TRBV13
cdr3_aa: CASSLGGLPYEQYF
cdr3_nt: TGTGCCAGCAGCTTAGGTGGACTCCCCTACGAGCAGTACTTC

clone_size: NA
j_call: TRBJ2-7
d_call: NA
v_call: TRBV7-8
cdr3_aa: CASSSLGGAPQGPTRGYEQYF
cdr3_nt: TGTGCCAGCAGCTCATTAGGGGGGGCGCCTCAGGGGCCGACCCGGGGATACGAGCAGTACTTC

clone_size: NA
j_call: TRBJ1-5
d_call: TRBD1
v_call: TRBV30
cdr3_aa: CAWSRDTPDRAHQPQHF
cdr3_nt: TGTGCCTGGAGTCGCGACACCCCCGACAGGGCACATCAGCCCCAGCATTTT